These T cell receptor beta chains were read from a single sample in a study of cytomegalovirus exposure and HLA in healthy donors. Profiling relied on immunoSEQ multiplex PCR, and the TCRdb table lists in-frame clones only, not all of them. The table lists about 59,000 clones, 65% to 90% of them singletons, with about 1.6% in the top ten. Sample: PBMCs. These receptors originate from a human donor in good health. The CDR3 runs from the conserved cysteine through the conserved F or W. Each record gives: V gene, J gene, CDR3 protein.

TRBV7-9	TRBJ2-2	CASSSLSGGLVTGELFF
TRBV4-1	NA	CASSQDPRTRTYEQYF
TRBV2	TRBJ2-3	CARGTGGGTDTQYF
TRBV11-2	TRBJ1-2	CASSYINKIPRGGYTF
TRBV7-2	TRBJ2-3	CASSLAPGRGGDTQYF
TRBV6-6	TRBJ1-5	CASRTWTGDQPQHF
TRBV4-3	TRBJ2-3	CASSQNGLAGGPGTDTQYF
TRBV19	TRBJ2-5	CATEPGRRGETQYF
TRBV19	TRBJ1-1	CASSKGQGNTEAFF
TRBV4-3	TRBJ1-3	CASSQTRGRPTSSDTIYF